These 26 T cell receptor beta chains originate from one sample sequenced in a study of blood T cell repertoires in COVID-19. Some clones are missing from TCRdb's copy, which holds only in-frame ones; the method was immunoSEQ multiplex PCR. The table records about 170,000 clones, around 79% of them present only once. The material sequenced was PBMCs or T cells enriched from blood (not recorded which). The source is a woman in her sixties or seventies in a cohort exposed to, infected with or recovered from COVID-19 (not recorded which).

The chain combines TRBV5-1 with TRBJ2-1; D unresolved. V was cut by 1 base and J by 8 bases, with 7 bases left in between. The germline gives CDR1 SGHRS, CDR2 YFSETQ. The CDR3 covers 12 residues. In DNA form, the CDR3 reads TGCGCCAGCAGCTTGAGTGGCTATGAGCAGTTCTTC. Amino acids: CASSLSGYEQFF.

V and J are TRBV20-1 and TRBJ1-6, with D unclear. The CDR3 has 14 amino acids. V dropped 3 bases and J dropped 0 bases, with 6 bases sitting between them. Germline V gene sequence: CDR1 DFQATT, CDR2 SNEGSKA (reference sequence). CDR3 bases: TGCAGTGCTAGTGAGAGCTCCTATAATTCACCCCTCCACTTT. It translates to CSASESSYNSPLHF.

The J gene is TRBJ2-3, the V gene TRBV12-3 or TRBV12-4, with D unresolved. V was pared by 6 bases and J by 0 bases, with 4 bases between. CDR3 length equals 12 residues. The CDR3 protein is CASSLSTDTQYF. The CDR3 DNA reads TGTGCCAGCAGCCTGAGCACAGATACGCAGTATTTT.

The chain carries TRBV10-3 and TRBJ2-2; TRBD2 matches 9 bases. CDR3 length equals 18 residues. CDR1 and CDR2 from the germline V gene are ENHRY and SYGVKD. Unmatched junction bases numbered 9, after V lost 0 bases and J lost 4 bases. Here the CDR3 reads CAISESIPRTSATGELFF. Here the CDR3 DNA reads TGTGCCATCAGTGAGTCGATACCACGGACTAGCGCCACCGGGGAGCTGTTTTTT.

V is TRBV7-3 and J is TRBJ1-6; 11 nucleotides align to TRBD1. Germline assignment: CDR1 SGHTA and CDR2 FQGTGA. This CDR3 has 15 residues. Unmatched junction bases numbered 5, after V lost 4 bases and J lost 9 bases. The CDR3 DNA is TGTGCCAGCAGCTCCTTGGGGACAGGGGGTTCACCCCTCCACTTT. Its protein is CASSSLGTGGSPLHF.

Points on this clone: The identical CDR3 is also encoded by other nucleotide sequences in the sample. The V and J genes are TRBV18 and TRBJ2-1, with 9 positions matching TRBD1. The CDR3 has 12 amino acids. Germline V gene lookup returns CDR1 KGHSH and CDR2 LQKENI. V shed 6 bases and J 16 bases; nucleotides not matched to a gene: 10. CDR3 nucleotides: TGTGCCAGCTCGCCTCCGGGACAGGGAGTCTTCTTC. It translates to CASSPPGQGVFF. The whole variable domain, filled in from reference TRBV18 and TRBJ2-1, reads NAGVMQNPRHLVRRRGQEARLRCSPMKGHSHVYWYRQLPEEGLKFMVYLQKENIIDESGMPKERFSAEFPKEGPSILRIQQVVRGDSAAYFCASSPPGQGVFFGPGTRLTVL.

The rearrangement uses TRBV20-1 and TRBJ2-7; 10 bases fit TRBD1. After removal of 3 bases from V and 1 base from J, the junction contained 9 bases not matched to a gene. This CDR3 has 16 amino acids. Germline lookup yields CDR1 DFQATT and CDR2 SNEGSKA (reference sequence). Written as DNA, the CDR3 is TGCAGTGCTAGTGATCCGGGACAGGGGTCTTCCTACGAGCAGTACTTC. This codes for CSASDPGQGSSYEQYF.

V usage is TRBV18 and J usage is TRBJ1-1; 7 nucleotides match TRBD1. CDR3 length: 13 residues. The germline V gene has CDR1 KGHSH and CDR2 LQKENI. Losses at the gene ends were 6 bases for V and 6 bases for J; bases not matched to a gene: 7. In DNA form, the CDR3 reads TGTGCCAGCTCTATAGACAGGGCTGCTGAAGCTTTCTTT. It codes for CASSIDRAAEAFF.

A few counts support this clone. The genes are TRBV18 and TRBJ1-1; D is undetermined. The germline V gene encodes CDR1 KGHSH and CDR2 LQKENI. The ends were cut back, 2 bases at V and 3 bases at J, with 16 bases in the middle. The CDR3 consists of 16 residues. CDR3 DNA sequence: TGTGCCAGCTCACCAATGATCGGGGAGGGCTACACTGAAGCTTTCTTT. As protein: CASSPMIGEGYTEAFF.

The gene calls are TRBV11-3 and TRBJ1-1; TRBD1 is a possible D gene (5 bases). The V gene lost 5 bases and the J gene lost 3 bases, with 13 bases spanning the gap. The CDR3 length is 14 residues. CDR1 and CDR2 from the germline V gene are SGHNT and YENEEA. The CDR3: CASSTRQTYTEAFF. CDR3 bases: TGTGCCAGCAGCACCAGACAGACTTACACTGAAGCTTTCTTT.

This chain connects TRBV7-9 to TRBJ1-5; D uncertain. Trimming removed 5 bases at V and 0 bases at J, with 11 bases between. This CDR3 is 15 amino acids long. Germline V CDR1 and CDR2: SEHNR, FQNEAQ (reference sequence). The CDR3 DNA follows: TGTGCCAGCAGCCCCCGTGGAGATAGCAATCAGCCCCAGCATTTT. It specifies CASSPRGDSNQPQHF.

The count of this clone is one. The chain has TRBV10-1 and TRBJ2-5; D is perhaps TRBD1 (5 bases). The germline CDR1 and CDR2 sequences are WNHNN and SYGVQD (reference sequence). With 3 bases removed from V and 5 bases from J, the gap between germline ends came to 13 bases. This CDR3 is 14 amino acids long. Here the CDR3 reads CASSDGRVRETQYF. Here the CDR3 DNA reads TGCGCCAGCAGTGACGGCAGGGTGCGGGAGACCCAGTACTTC.

The genes are TRBV28 and TRBJ2-1, with no clear D. The CDR3 has 14 amino acids. CDR1 and CDR2 from the germline V gene are MDHEN and SYDVKM. The V end lost 4 bases, the J end lost 2 bases, and 9 bases lay between the germline ends. The CDR3: CASSSPTTYNEQFF. The CDR3 region has the DNA TGTGCCAGCAGTTCGCCAACTACCTACAATGAGCAGTTCTTC.

The chain links TRBV4-3 to TRBJ2-1; D is unresolved. The CDR3 sequence is 13 residues long. V was shortened by 1 base and J by 10 bases, with 11 bases between the two germline ends. CDR1 is LGHNA, CDR2 YSLEER, per germline. The CDR3 DNA follows: TGCGCCAGCAGCCAAGGGGCCGATCGGGAGCAGTTCTTC. Translation gives CASSQGADREQFF.

This chain joins TRBV11-2 and TRBJ1-2; 9 bases match TRBD1. The trim removed 2 bases at V and 5 bases at J, leaving 18 bases unmatched. Germline V gene sequence: CDR1 SGHAT, CDR2 FQNNGV. The CDR3 is 19 residues long. For the CDR3, the DNA is TGTGCCAGCAGCTTATCCTCTGGACGCACAGGGGGCGTATCTTATGGCTACACCTTC. This codes for CASSLSSGRTGGVSYGYTF.

The V call is TRBV5-8, the J call TRBJ1-2, with 9 nucleotides matching TRBD1. Trimming at V came to 4 bases and at J to 7 bases, leaving 5 bases not matched to a gene. The length of the CDR3 is 13 residues. Germline V lookup: CDR1 SGHTS, CDR2 YDEGEE. This chain's CDR3 is CASSRDREGGYTF. The CDR3 coding sequence is TGTGCCAGCAGCCGGGACAGGGAGGGTGGCTACACCTTC.

This sequence joins TRBV7-8 and TRBJ1-5; TRBD1 agrees at 11 bases. V was pared by 0 bases and J by 4 bases, with 8 bases of the junction left unmatched. The CDR3 extends over 18 amino acids. Looked up from germline, CDR1 is SGHVS and CDR2 is FQNEAQ. The CDR3: CASSLAPPGTGGNQPQHF. In DNA, the CDR3 is TGTGCCAGCAGCTTAGCACCCCCCGGGACAGGGGGAAATCAGCCCCAGCATTTT. The full variable domain, with the rest looked up from reference TRBV7-8 and TRBJ1-5, is GAGVSQSPRYKVAKRGQDVALRCDPISGHVSLFWYQQALGQGPEFLTYFQNEAQLDKSGLPSDRFFAERPEGSVSTLKIQRTQQEDSAVYLCASSLAPPGTGGNQPQHFGDGTRLSIL.

This clone is a singleton in its sample. This rearrangement joins TRBV6-6 to TRBJ2-4; 12 bases fit TRBD1. The trim removed 8 bases at V and 0 bases at J, leaving 5 bases unmatched. The CDR3 covers 16 residues. Per germline, CDR1 MNHNY and CDR2 SVGAGI (reference sequence). The CDR3 is CASRDRGLLAKNIQYF. In DNA, the CDR3 is TGTGCCAGCCGGGACAGGGGGCTTCTAGCCAAAAACATTCAGTACTTC.

The chain combines TRBV9 with TRBJ2-3; the match to TRBD2 covers 11 bases. Germline CDR1 reads SGDLS; CDR2 reads YYNGEE. The CDR3 consists of 15 residues. The V gene end was trimmed by 4 bases and the J gene end by 1 base; junction bases not matched to a gene: 2. CDR3 sequence (DNA): TGTGCCAGCAGCCCACTAGCGGGAGGCACAGATACGCAGTATTTT. Encoded protein: CASSPLAGGTDTQYF.

V usage is TRBV6-5 and J usage is TRBJ2-3; TRBD1 might be the D (6 bases). The CDR3 is made up of 13 amino acids. V lost 11 bases and J 1 base, leaving 13 bases between the germline ends. Looked up from germline, CDR1 is MNHEY and CDR2 is SVGAGI. The CDR3 here is CAGNRAGTDTQYF. The CDR3 DNA reads TGTGCCGGCAACAGGGCCGGCACAGATACGCAGTATTTT.

V gene TRBV5-1 combines with J gene TRBJ1-1; D gene unclear. Trimming removed 1 base at V and 0 bases at J, with 7 bases between. CDR1 and CDR2 (germline): SGHRS, YFSETQ. The CDR3 has 14 residues. The CDR3 DNA reads as TGCGCCAGCAGCTTGACAGCCATGAACACTGAAGCTTTCTTT. The encoded protein is CASSLTAMNTEAFF.

The chain joins TRBV30 to TRBJ1-1; tentatively, D is TRBD1 (6 bases). V shed 4 bases and J shed 1 base, with 13 bases lying between them. This CDR3 region has 14 residues. Germline CDR1 is GTSNPN and CDR2 is SVGIG (reference sequence). The CDR3 DNA reads TGTGCCTGGAACCGGGACACCGCGAACACTGAAGCTTTCTTT. It specifies CAWNRDTANTEAFF.

This clone appeared a single time. The chain recombines TRBV3-1 (or the pseudogene TRBV3-2) with TRBJ2-1, with 11 bases identical to TRBD2. V trimming: 4 bases; J trimming: 8 bases; junction bases outside the gene matches: 7. This CDR3 has 15 residues. From germline, CDR1 is LGHDT and CDR2 YNNKEL (reference sequence). CDR3 residues: CASSRLAGGGDEQFF. Here the CDR3 DNA reads TGTGCCAGCAGCCGTCTAGCGGGAGGAGGCGATGAGCAGTTCTTC.

There are a few counts of this clone. The junction differs from germline at one of its ends, possibly a read error. This rearrangement joins TRBV7-7 to TRBJ2-7; D is undetermined. The CDR3 extends over 14 amino acids. The germline V gene has CDR1 SSHAT and CDR2 FNYEAQ (reference sequence). As DNA, the CDR3 is TGTGCTAGCAGCCTACGTGGGCTCTCAACCGAGCAGTACTTC. It specifies CASSLRGLSTEQYF. Looking up the rest from reference TRBV7-7 and TRBJ2-7 gives the full variable domain: GAGVSQSPRYKVTKRGQDVTLRCDPISSHATLYWYQQALGQGPEFLTYFNYEAQPDKSGLPSDRFSAERPEGSISTLTIQRTEQRDSAMYRCASSLRGLSTEQYFGPGTRLTVT.

In its sample, this clone was seen a few times. This chain connects TRBV5-1 to TRBJ2-3; 9 bases line up with TRBD2. The V and J ends lost 6 bases and 2 bases, in that order; junction bases with no gene match: 4. Germline values: CDR1 SGHRS, CDR2 YFSETQ. The length of the CDR3 is 14 residues. This CDR3 reads CASTTSGYTDTQYF. CDR3 DNA: TGCGCCAGCACGACTAGCGGATACACAGATACGCAGTATTTT. The full variable domain, in which reference TRBV5-1 and TRBJ2-3 provide the parts outside the CDR3, is KAGVTQTPRYLIKTRGQQVTLSCSPISGHRSVSWYQQTPGQGLQFLFEYFSETQRNKGNFPGRFSGRQFSNSRSEMNVSTLELGDSALYLCASTTSGYTDTQYFGPGTRLTVL.

The V call is TRBV4-3, the J call TRBJ2-5, with D perhaps matching TRBD2 (5 bases). Germline values: CDR1 LGHNA, CDR2 YSLEER. The CDR3 totals 14 residues. Deletions cut 1 base from V and 2 bases from J, with 8 bases between. As DNA, the CDR3 is TGCGCCAGCAGCCAAGGAGGGTCGCAAGAGACCCAGTACTTC. Its protein product is CASSQGGSQETQYF.